Presented here are 23 T cell receptor beta chains from one specimen sequenced in a study of response to subunit inactivated influenza vaccine. Each CDR3 protein gets one entry after TCRdb re-called the RT-PCR reads with MiXCR. This sample has around 490,000 distinct CDR3 sequences, with 7.6% found just once. The specimen comprised PBMCs from blood, sampled roughly 24 months after vaccination. The receptor set was obtained from a man aged 45 to 70 who received an inactivated influenza vaccine.

The V call is TRBV11-1, the J call TRBJ2-6; TRBD1 agrees at 8 bases. The trim removed 5 bases at V and 2 bases at J, leaving 11 bases unmatched. Germline V lookup: CDR1 SGHAT, CDR2 FQDESV (reference sequence). The CDR3 is 18 residues long. The CDR3 here is CASSVTGTGWPGANVLTF. The CDR3, as DNA: TGTGCCAGCAGCGTAACCGGGACAGGTTGGCCTGGGGCCAACGTCCTGACTTTC.

This clonotype was detected a few times. The CDR3: CASSQSGRGYGYTF. The DNA of the CDR3 is TGTGCCAGCAGCCAATCGGGCAGGGGCTATGGCTACACCTTC. The gene calls are TRBV16 and TRBJ1-2; D possibly corresponds to TRBD1 (6 bases). With 0 bases removed from V and 4 bases from J, the gap between germline ends came to 9 bases. This CDR3 region has 14 residues. The germline gives CDR1 KGHSY, CDR2 FQNENV.

This clonotype was recorded many times. The chain recombines TRBV12-3 or TRBV12-4 with TRBJ2-5; the D gene is possibly TRBD1 (6 bases). The length of the CDR3 is 15 residues. Trimming stripped 5 bases from V and 4 bases from J, with 17 bases between. The CDR3, as DNA: TGTGCCAGCAGTCTCAGGGGCGGGTGGGGAGAGACCCAGTACTTC. Protein product: CASSLRGGWGETQYF.

This rearrangement joins TRBV12-3 or TRBV12-4 to TRBJ2-7, with D perhaps TRBD1 or TRBD2 (5 bases each). This CDR3 has 15 amino acids. V shed 8 bases and J shed 2 bases, with 19 bases lying between them. CDR3 sequence (DNA): TGTGCCAGCTCCCCCCGGGGCAGGACGACCTACGAGCAGTACTTC. Encoded protein: CASSPRGRTTYEQYF.

This clonotype was counted a few times. The V and J genes are TRBV7-2 and TRBJ1-2; TRBD1 matches 9 bases. Germline V gene lookup returns CDR1 SGHTA and CDR2 FQGNSA. The trim removed 7 bases at V and 7 bases at J, leaving 10 bases unmatched. CDR3 length equals 14 residues. The CDR3 DNA follows: TGTGCCAGCACGTCTTCCCACAGGGGGCGTGGCTACACCTTC. This sequence encodes CASTSSHRGRGYTF.

This clonotype was found many times. V gene TRBV15 combines with J gene TRBJ2-1; either TRBD1 or TRBD2 may supply D (5 bases each). Trimming took off 4 bases at V and 7 bases at J, with 11 bases between the two ends. Germline V gives CDR1 LNHNV, CDR2 YYDKDF (reference sequence). This CDR3 contains 13 residues. CDR3 nucleotides: TGTGCCACCAGCATGGGGACCCTGAATGAGCAGTTCTTC. This codes for CATSMGTLNEQFF.

About this clonotype itself: The CDR3 carries no conserved terminal phenylalanine or tryptophan, so it likely arises from a read error. This chain links TRBV20-1 with TRBJ1-2; a weak D match, TRBD1 (6 bases). Per germline, CDR1 DFQATT and CDR2 SNEGSKA (reference sequence). The CDR3 covers 15 residues. V shed 6 bases and J shed 6 bases, with 23 bases lying between them. The DNA of the CDR3 is TGCAGTGCACCACGGGGGGGGGCGCAAAGCCATGGCTACACCCTC. Protein product: CSAPRGGAQSHGYTL.

This chain joins TRBV7-2 and TRBJ1-3; D is uncertain. V was trimmed by 4 bases and J by 0 bases, leaving 16 bases between them. Germline V gene sequence: CDR1 SGHTA, CDR2 FQGNSA. This CDR3 spans 17 amino acids. CDR3 in amino acids: CASSSPPAGNSGNTIYF. CDR3 in DNA: TGTGCCAGCAGCTCCCCTCCAGCAGGCAACTCTGGAAACACCATATATTTT.

This CDR3 is CASSFPGRTSGRGTDTQYF. The CDR3 nucleotides read TGTGCCAGCAGTTTCCCGGGACGAACTAGCGGGAGAGGCACAGATACGCAGTATTTT. The rearrangement uses TRBV6-2 or TRBV6-3 and TRBJ2-3, with TRBD2 identical over 11 bases. Germline V gene sequence: CDR1 MNHEY, CDR2 SVGEGT. J gave up 1 base and V 4 bases, and 13 bases lay outside the gene matches. The CDR3 is made up of 19 amino acids.

In this sample, this clonotype turned up many times. The CDR3 nucleotides are TGTGCCAGCAGCTTAGCGGTTTCCGCGGCGCAGGATACGCAGTATTTT. Translated, it gives CASSLAVSAAQDTQYF. The V and J genes are TRBV7-2 and TRBJ2-3; D is unresolved. Germline V gives CDR1 SGHTA, CDR2 FQGNSA. Trimming pared 0 bases from V and 6 bases from J, leaving 16 bases between. This CDR3 has 16 residues.

CDR3 amino acids: CASSDKDLRNSPLHF. In DNA form, the CDR3 reads TGTGCCAGCAGTGACAAGGACTTACGGAATTCACCCCTCCACTTT. The chain employs TRBV2 and TRBJ1-6; D gene ambiguous. This CDR3 is built from 15 residues. V lost 3 bases and J lost 7, with 13 bases in between. Germline lookup yields CDR1 SNHLY and CDR2 FYNNEI.

The chain uses TRBV4-1 and TRBJ2-1; 9 bases fit TRBD1. The CDR3 is 14 amino acids. Germline V gene sequence: CDR1 MGHRA, CDR2 YSYEKL. Unmatched junction bases numbered 5, after V lost 4 bases and J lost 7 bases. The CDR3 sequence is CASSLGTGWNEQFF. The CDR3 coding sequence is TGCGCCAGCAGCCTGGGGACAGGGTGGAATGAGCAGTTCTTC.

The rearrangement links TRBV19 to TRBJ2-7, with 8 bases matching TRBD1. V shed 9 bases, J shed 5 bases, and the junction held 12 bases outside the gene matches. Germline lookup yields CDR1 LNHDA and CDR2 SQIVND (reference sequence). This CDR3 has 14 amino acids. Here the CDR3 DNA reads TGTGCCAGCTCACAAGACAGGGGATACAACGAGCAGTACTTC. Encoded protein: CASSQDRGYNEQYF. Supplemented by reference TRBV19 and TRBJ2-7, the full variable domain reads DGGITQSPKYLFRKEGQNVTLSCEQNLNHDAMYWYRQDPGQGLRLIYYSQIVNDFQKGDIAEGYSVSREKKESFPLTVTSAQKNPTAFYLCASSQDRGYNEQYFGPGTRLTVT.

With respect to this clonotype: Likely a read error: the CDR3 ends without its conserved phenylalanine or tryptophan. This sequence joins TRBV25-1 and TRBJ1-1; 9 bases are a match to TRBD1. Germline CDR1 MGHDK, CDR2 SYGVNS. CDR3 length: 13 amino acids. The trim removed 7 bases at V and 5 bases at J, leaving 5 bases unmatched. The CDR3 coding sequence is TGTGCCAGCAACCGTGGGACAGGGACTGAAGCTTTCATT. This sequence encodes CASNRGTGTEAFI.

The rearrangement uses TRBV10-3 and TRBJ2-3; the match to TRBD1 covers 10 bases. From germline, CDR1 is ENHRY and CDR2 SYGVKD. The CDR3 sequence is 16 residues long. The V segment lost 6 bases and the J segment 2 bases; nucleotides outside the gene matches: 8. This chain's CDR3 is CAIREPGQGFTDTQYF. CDR3 DNA sequence: TGTGCCATCAGGGAGCCGGGACAGGGGTTCACAGATACGCAGTATTTT.

CDR3 sequence reads: CASSPRDRPLNTEAFF. The CDR3 bases are TGTGCCAGCAGTCCAAGGGACAGACCTTTGAACACTGAAGCTTTCTTT. The J gene is TRBJ1-1, the V gene TRBV11-2, with 7 positions matching TRBD1. CDR1 and CDR2 (germline): SGHAT, FQNNGV. The CDR3 length is 16 residues. Trimming removed 6 bases from V and 0 bases from J; junction bases left unmatched: 10.

This clonotype was counted at least ten times. The gene calls are TRBV3-1 and TRBJ1-5; D gene unclear. The CDR3 runs to 13 residues. The V and J ends lost 3 bases and 5 bases respectively, with 8 bases between them. Germline V gene lookup returns CDR1 LGHDT and CDR2 YNNKEL (reference sequence). DNA for the CDR3: TGTGCCAGCAGCCAGACACTCTATCAGCCCCAGCATTTT. Translation gives CASSQTLYQPQHF.

This clonotype has more than one count but fewer than ten. The genes are TRBV3-1 and TRBJ2-5; tentatively, D is TRBD1 or TRBD2 (6 bases each). The CDR3 runs 12 residues. Trimming took 4 bases from V and 6 from J, leaving 9 bases between them. In germline, CDR1 is LGHDT, CDR2 YNNKEL (reference sequence). The CDR3 bases are TGTGCCAGCAGCCGGGGGGCGCAGACCCAGTACTTC. Its protein product is CASSRGAQTQYF.

The CDR3 spells CASSLGVGQGNEQFF. CDR3 DNA sequence: TGTGCCAGCAGCTTAGGTGTGGGCCAAGGGAATGAGCAGTTCTTC. The J gene is TRBJ2-1, the V gene TRBV7-8; D not certain. The V end was cut by 1 base, the J end by 7 bases, with 14 bases between. This CDR3 is 15 amino acids long. Looked up from germline, CDR1 is SGHVS and CDR2 is FQNEAQ.

This clonotype was detected many times. The chain employs TRBV2 and TRBJ2-2, with D uncertain. Germline CDR1 is SNHLY and CDR2 is FYNNEI. V shed 3 bases and J shed 3 bases, with 2 bases lying between them. The CDR3 is 12 amino acids. The chain's CDR3 is CASSDYTGELFF. The CDR3 DNA reads as TGTGCCAGCAGTGATTACACCGGGGAGCTGTTTTTT.

This chain joins TRBV10-3 and TRBJ2-4; D is uncertain. The CDR3 runs 15 residues. Trimming removed 2 bases from V and 9 bases from J, with 17 bases in between. Germline values: CDR1 ENHRY, CDR2 SYGVKD. CDR3 in amino acids: CAISEENAPRSIQYF. The CDR3 DNA reads TGTGCCATCAGTGAGGAGAATGCGCCCAGAAGCATTCAGTACTTC.

The chain combines TRBV10-3 with TRBJ1-1; D is unclear. The CDR3 runs to 17 residues. V lost 6 bases, J lost 3 bases, and 23 bases lay in between. CDR1 and CDR2 from the germline V gene are ENHRY and SYGVKD. In DNA form, the CDR3 reads TGTGCCATCAGGACGGAGGGCGGTCGAGAGTCCTACACTGAAGCTTTCTTT. Protein: CAIRTEGGRESYTEAFF.

In its sample, this clonotype was seen a few times. The V call is TRBV20-1, the J call TRBJ1-1; the D gene is possibly TRBD1 (5 bases). The CDR3 extends over 15 amino acids. V was cut by 0 bases and J by 4 bases, with 15 bases left in between. Germline CDR1 DFQATT, CDR2 SNEGSKA (reference sequence). CDR3 DNA sequence: TGCAGTGCTAGAGATCGGGGCAGAGGTCCCACTGAAGCTTTCTTT. Its protein is CSARDRGRGPTEAFF.